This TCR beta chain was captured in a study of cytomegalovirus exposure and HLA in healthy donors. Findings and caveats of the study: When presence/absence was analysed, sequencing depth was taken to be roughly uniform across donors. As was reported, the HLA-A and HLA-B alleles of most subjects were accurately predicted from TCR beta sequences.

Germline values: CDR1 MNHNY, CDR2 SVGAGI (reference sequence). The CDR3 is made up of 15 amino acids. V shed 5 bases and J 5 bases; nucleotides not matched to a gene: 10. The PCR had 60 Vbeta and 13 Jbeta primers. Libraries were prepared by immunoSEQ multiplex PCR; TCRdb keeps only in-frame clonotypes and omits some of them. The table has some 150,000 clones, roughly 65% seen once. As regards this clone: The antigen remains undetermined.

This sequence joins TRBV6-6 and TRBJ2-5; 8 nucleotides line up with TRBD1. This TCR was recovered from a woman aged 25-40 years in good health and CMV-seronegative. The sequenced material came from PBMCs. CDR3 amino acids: CASSGLGQGGETQYF. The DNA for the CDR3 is TGTGCCAGCAGTGGATTAGGACAGGGTGGGGAGACCCAGTACTTC.